A selection of T cell receptor beta chains follows, all from one sample in a study of cytomegalovirus exposure and HLA in healthy donors. Assay used: immunoSEQ multiplex PCR; TCRdb lists only in-frame clones, some missing. In the table there are roughly 190,000 clones, under 85% of which are singletons. The sample taken for sequencing was PBMCs. The receptors here all came from a woman aged 45-60 years in good health and CMV-seropositive. Both conserved end residues are part of each CDR3. A D gene is named only where the DNA matches it firmly.

CDR3 protein: CASSLRTRTNTEAFF; CDR3 DNA: TGTGCCAGCAGCTTAAGGACACGAACGAACACTGAAGCTTTCTTT; J gene: TRBJ1-1; V gene: TRBV7-8; D gene: NA
CDR3 protein: CASSLNSEGHYTF; CDR3 DNA: TGTGCCAGCAGCTTAAATTCAGAGGGACACTACACCTTC; J gene: TRBJ1-2; V gene: TRBV7-3; D gene: NA
CDR3 protein: CASSETLAAGELFF; CDR3 DNA: TGTGCCAGCAGTGAAACCTTAGCTGCCGGGGAGCTGTTTTTT; J gene: TRBJ2-2; V gene: TRBV6-1; D gene: NA
CDR3 protein: CASSPLRGQTQYF; CDR3 DNA: TGTGCCAGCAGCCCGCTAAGGGGTCAGACCCAGTACTTC; J gene: TRBJ2-5; V gene: TRBV7-6; D gene: NA
CDR3 protein: CASSRQGAGEKLFF; CDR3 DNA: TGTGCCAGCAGCCGACAGGGAGCCGGTGAAAAACTGTTTTTT; J gene: TRBJ1-4; V gene: TRBV27; D gene: TRBD1
CDR3 protein: CASGRLTSTDTQYF; CDR3 DNA: TGTGCCAGCGGCAGGCTTACTAGCACAGATACGCAGTATTTT; J gene: TRBJ2-3; V gene: TRBV2; D gene: NA
CDR3 protein: CASSLARGNEQFF; CDR3 DNA: TGTGCCAGCAGCTTAGCGCGAGGCAATGAGCAGTTCTTC; J gene: TRBJ2-1; V gene: TRBV7-2; D gene: NA
CDR3 protein: CASSSSRGGRETQYF; CDR3 DNA: TGTGCCAGCAGCTCTTCCCGGGGGGGCAGAGAGACCCAGTACTTC; J gene: TRBJ2-5; V gene: TRBV7-8; D gene: TRBD2
CDR3 protein: CAWSRDSLYEQYF; CDR3 DNA: TGTGCCTGGTCCCGGGACAGCCTTTACGAGCAGTACTTC; J gene: TRBJ2-7; V gene: TRBV30; D gene: TRBD1
CDR3 protein: CASSPGTGGEYGYTF; CDR3 DNA: TGTGCCAGCTCACCAGGAACAGGGGGCGAATATGGCTACACCTTC; J gene: TRBJ1-2; V gene: TRBV18; D gene: TRBD1
CDR3 protein: CASSSGKYEQYF; CDR3 DNA: TGTGCCAGCAGTTCAGGGAAGTACGAGCAGTACTTC; J gene: TRBJ2-7; V gene: TRBV6-6; D gene: NA
CDR3 protein: CASSIIGTEYGYTF; CDR3 DNA: TGTGCCAGTAGTATTATAGGGACTGAGTATGGCTACACCTTC; J gene: TRBJ1-2; V gene: TRBV19; D gene: NA
CDR3 protein: CASTLSGPGQGADEQYF; CDR3 DNA: TGTGCCAGCACCCTCAGTGGGCCGGGACAGGGGGCTGACGAGCAGTACTTC; J gene: TRBJ2-7; V gene: TRBV28; D gene: TRBD1
CDR3 protein: CASSKTDSYEQYF; CDR3 DNA: TGTGCCAGCAGCAAGACTGACTCCTACGAGCAGTACTTC; J gene: TRBJ2-7; V gene: TRBV21-1; D gene: NA